The entry below gives a single TCR beta chain sequence along with its context. Its antigen is unidentified. The study ran its PCR with 60 Vbeta and 13 Jbeta primers. This table comes from immunoSEQ multiplex PCR, and its TCRdb copy is limited to in-frame clones, with some not included. In the table there are approximately 160,000 clones, around three quarters of which are singletons. This sample was taken from a study of cytomegalovirus exposure and HLA in healthy donors. Study outcomes and limitations: In a later analysis, the majority of CMV-associated beta chains seemingly showed HLA restriction.

The CDR3 consists of 18 residues. Germline values: CDR1 SGHRS, CDR2 YFSETQ. Losses at the gene ends were 0 bases for V and 5 bases for J; bases not matched to a gene: 7. Sequencing was performed on PBMCs. The chain recombines TRBV5-1 with TRBJ2-3; 15 nucleotides line up with TRBD2. This sequence was found in a man between 40 and 49 years old in good health and CMV-seronegative. CDR3 residues: CASSLGTSGRAGGDTQYF. The CDR3, as DNA: TGCGCCAGCAGCTTGGGGACTAGCGGGAGGGCCGGGGGAGATACGCAGTATTTT.